This TCR beta chain was recorded in a study of regulatory T cells in long-lasting Graves disease. Building the TCR beta libraries relied on iRepertoire HTBI primers, and CDR3 regions underwent Arm-PCR. MiXCR, run by TCRdb on the multiplex PCR reads, gives a single entry per CDR3 protein. This repertoire shows roughly 420,000 distinct CDR3 sequences, 16% found once; its top ten account for approximately 22%. Time point indicated: newly diagnosed GD, antithyroid drugs for less than 3 months. PBMC RNA served as the TCR library source. Regarding the study as a whole: With a few thousand shared public clonotypes, persistent patients exceeded new patients, who shared about 1,000.

This clonotype has more than one count but fewer than ten. What it recognizes is unknown. V gave up 7 bases and J gave up 0 bases, with 19 bases separating them. The germline V gene encodes CDR1 MNHEY and CDR2 SMNVEV (reference sequence). The CDR3 has 16 amino acids. In addition, the sample was reused for a study of T cells in Graves' hyperthyroidism and ophthalmopathy.

This chain connects TRBV27 to TRBJ2-7, with D possibly matching TRBD2 (5 bases). Sample: peripheral blood mononuclear cells (PBMCs), taken at new diagnosis, from a patient treated with antithyroid drugs. The clonotype comes from a young woman with Graves disease. In DNA, the CDR3 is TGTGCCAGCACCTCCGGACTCGGTTCGAGCTCCTACGAGCAGTACTTC. This gives the protein CASTSGLGSSSYEQYF.